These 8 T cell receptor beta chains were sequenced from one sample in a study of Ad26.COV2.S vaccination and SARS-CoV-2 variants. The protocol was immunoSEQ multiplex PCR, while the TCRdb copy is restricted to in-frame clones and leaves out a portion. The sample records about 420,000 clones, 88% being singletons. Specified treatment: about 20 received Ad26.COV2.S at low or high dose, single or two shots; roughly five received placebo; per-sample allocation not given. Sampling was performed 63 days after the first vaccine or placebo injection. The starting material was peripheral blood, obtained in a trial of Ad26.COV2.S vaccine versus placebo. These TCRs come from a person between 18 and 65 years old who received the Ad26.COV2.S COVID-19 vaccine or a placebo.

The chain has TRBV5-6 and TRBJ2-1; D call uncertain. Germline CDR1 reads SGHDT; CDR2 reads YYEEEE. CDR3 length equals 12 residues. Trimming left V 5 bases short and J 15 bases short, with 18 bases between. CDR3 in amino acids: CASSQRLGFGFF. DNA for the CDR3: TGTGCCAGCAGTCAAAGGCTAGGTTTTGGGTTCTTC.

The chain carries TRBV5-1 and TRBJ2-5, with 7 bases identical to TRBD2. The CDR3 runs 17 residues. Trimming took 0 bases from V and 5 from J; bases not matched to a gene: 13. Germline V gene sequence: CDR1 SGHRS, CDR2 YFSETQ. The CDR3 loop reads CASSLEGEGTLGETQYF. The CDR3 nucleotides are TGCGCCAGCAGCTTGGAAGGGGAGGGGACCCTCGGGGAGACCCAGTACTTC. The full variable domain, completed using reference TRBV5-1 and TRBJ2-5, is KAGVTQTPRYLIKTRGQQVTLSCSPISGHRSVSWYQQTPGQGLQFLFEYFSETQRNKGNFPGRFSGRQFSNSRSEMNVSTLELGDSALYLCASSLEGEGTLGETQYFGPGTRLLVL.

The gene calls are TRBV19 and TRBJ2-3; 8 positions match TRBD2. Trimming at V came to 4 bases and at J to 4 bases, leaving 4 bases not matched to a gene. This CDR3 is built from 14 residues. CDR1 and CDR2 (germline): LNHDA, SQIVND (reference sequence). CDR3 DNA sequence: TGTGCCAGTAGTAACCCGGGAGGGGCAGATACGCAGTATTTT. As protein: CASSNPGGADTQYF.

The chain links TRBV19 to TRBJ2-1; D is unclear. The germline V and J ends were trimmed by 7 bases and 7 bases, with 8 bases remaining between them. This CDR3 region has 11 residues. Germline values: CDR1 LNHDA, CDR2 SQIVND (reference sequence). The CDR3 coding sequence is TGTGCCAGTAAGGCATCGAATGAGCAGTTCTTC. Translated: CASKASNEQFF.

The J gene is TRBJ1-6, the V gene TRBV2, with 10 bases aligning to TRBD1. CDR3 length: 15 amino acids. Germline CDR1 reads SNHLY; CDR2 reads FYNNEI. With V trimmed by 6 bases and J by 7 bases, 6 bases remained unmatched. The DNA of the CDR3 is TGTGCCAGCAGGAGGGAGACAGGGGGCAATTCACCCCTCCACTTT. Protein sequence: CASRRETGGNSPLHF.

Written as DNA, the CDR3 is TGCAGCGTTGATGGGGGCATCCGTGGCTACACCTTC. Translation gives CSVDGGIRGYTF. The V and J genes are TRBV29-1 and TRBJ1-2; D is perhaps TRBD1 (6 bases). The CDR3 has 12 amino acids. The germline V and J ends were trimmed by 3 bases and 7 bases, with 12 bases remaining between them. CDR1 is SQVTM and CDR2 is ANQGSEA in the germline V gene.

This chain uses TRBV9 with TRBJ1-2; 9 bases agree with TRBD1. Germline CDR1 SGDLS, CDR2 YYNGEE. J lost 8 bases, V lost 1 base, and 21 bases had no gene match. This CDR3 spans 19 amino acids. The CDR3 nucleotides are TGTGCCAGCAGCGTAACCCCCCCCGGGACAGGGAGCAGCTCTAAGGGCTACACCTTC. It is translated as CASSVTPPGTGSSSKGYTF.

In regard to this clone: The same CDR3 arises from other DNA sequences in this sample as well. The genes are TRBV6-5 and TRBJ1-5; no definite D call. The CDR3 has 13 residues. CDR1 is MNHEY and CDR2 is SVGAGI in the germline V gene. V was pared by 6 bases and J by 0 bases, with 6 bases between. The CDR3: CASRSNSNQPQHF. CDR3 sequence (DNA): TGTGCCAGCAGATCGAATAGCAATCAGCCCCAGCATTTT.